A selection of T cell receptor beta chains follows, all from one sample in a study of blood T cell repertoires in COVID-19. The protocol was immunoSEQ multiplex PCR, while the TCRdb copy is restricted to in-frame clones and leaves out a portion. The sample shows about 300,000 clones, under 90% of them seen only once. Sequencing was performed on peripheral blood. The receptor source for this set is a woman between 25 and 40 years old with COVID-19, enrolled during active disease. Each CDR3 is given with its conserved first and last residue. The D gene is left open where the match is weak. Part of the rows lack a size; the others show once, few, many or a class for expanded clones.

CDR3 protein: CATSARLTGENSPLHF; CDR3 DNA: TGTGCCACCAGCGCCCGTTTGACAGGGGAAAATTCACCCCTCCACTTT; V gene: TRBV15; D gene: TRBD1; clone size: few; J gene: TRBJ1-6
CDR3 protein: CASSLGFGMNTEAFF; CDR3 DNA: TGCGCCAGCAGCTTGGGGTTTGGCATGAACACTGAAGCTTTCTTT; V gene: TRBV5-1; D gene: .; clone size: .; J gene: TRBJ1-1
CDR3 protein: CASRIGASDNEQFF; CDR3 DNA: TGCGCCAGCAGGATAGGGGCGAGCGACAATGAGCAGTTCTTC; V gene: TRBV5-1; D gene: .; clone size: .; J gene: TRBJ2-1
CDR3 protein: CAISEPGGSTDTQYF; CDR3 DNA: TGTGCCATCAGTGAACCGGGGGGGAGCACAGATACGCAGTATTTT; V gene: TRBV10-3; D gene: TRBD2; clone size: .; J gene: TRBJ2-3
CDR3 protein: CASSLGGGRTTGELFF; CDR3 DNA: TGTGCCAGCAGCTTAGGGGGCGGGAGGACGACCGGGGAGCTGTTTTTT; V gene: TRBV11-3; D gene: TRBD2; clone size: .; J gene: TRBJ2-2
CDR3 protein: CAWSRGQPRQPQHF; CDR3 DNA: TGTGCCTGGAGTAGGGGACAGCCCCGCCAGCCCCAGCATTTT; V gene: TRBV30; D gene: TRBD1; clone size: .; J gene: TRBJ1-5
CDR3 protein: CAISPQENTEAFF; CDR3 DNA: TGTGCCATCAGTCCCCAGGAGAACACTGAAGCTTTCTTT; V gene: TRBV10-3; D gene: .; clone size: .; J gene: TRBJ1-1
CDR3 protein: CASSSGLHTYEQYF; CDR3 DNA: TGTGCCAGCAGCTCGGGACTCCATACCTACGAGCAGTACTTC; V gene: TRBV13; D gene: .; clone size: .; J gene: TRBJ2-7
CDR3 protein: CSATKELGYTF; CDR3 DNA: TGCAGTGCTACCAAAGAGCTGGGCTACACCTTC; V gene: TRBV20-1; D gene: .; clone size: .; J gene: TRBJ1-2
CDR3 protein: CASRPTLYQETQYF; CDR3 DNA: TGTGCCAGCAGACCGACACTTTACCAAGAGACCCAGTACTTC; V gene: TRBV6-5; D gene: .; clone size: .; J gene: TRBJ2-5
CDR3 protein: CASSSPTTAGDPQETQYF; CDR3 DNA: TGTGCCAGCAGCTCCCCGACGACAGCGGGGGATCCCCAAGAGACCCAGTACTTC; V gene: TRBV7-2; D gene: TRBD2; clone size: .; J gene: TRBJ2-5
CDR3 protein: CASSVAINYGYTF; CDR3 DNA: TGTGCCAGCAGCGTAGCAATTAACTATGGCTACACCTTC; V gene: TRBV9; D gene: .; clone size: .; J gene: TRBJ1-2
CDR3 protein: CARSSLEKLFF; CDR3 DNA: TGTGCCAGAAGCTCACTCGAAAAACTGTTTTTT; V gene: TRBV7-5; D gene: .; clone size: .; J gene: TRBJ1-4
CDR3 protein: CASSPKAGVPNNEQFF; CDR3 DNA: TGTGCCAGCAGCCCCAAAGCAGGGGTTCCTAACAATGAGCAGTTCTTC; V gene: TRBV5-8; D gene: .; clone size: .; J gene: TRBJ2-1
CDR3 protein: CASALTGGNTEAFF; CDR3 DNA: TGTGCTAGTGCACTGACAGGGGGAAACACTGAAGCTTTCTTT; V gene: TRBV12-5; D gene: TRBD1; clone size: .; J gene: TRBJ1-1
CDR3 protein: CASSGEENYGYTF; CDR3 DNA: TGTGCCAGCAGTGGAGAGGAGAACTATGGCTACACCTTC; V gene: TRBV2; D gene: .; clone size: .; J gene: TRBJ1-2
CDR3 protein: CASSESTGNVNEQFF; CDR3 DNA: TGTGCCAGCAGTGAGAGCACCGGGAATGTCAATGAGCAGTTCTTC; V gene: TRBV6-1; D gene: .; clone size: .; J gene: TRBJ2-1
CDR3 protein: CASSPRVHNEQFF; CDR3 DNA: TGTGCCAGCAGTCCCAGGGTACACAATGAGCAGTTCTTC; V gene: TRBV6-6; D gene: .; clone size: .; J gene: TRBJ2-1
CDR3 protein: CASSGGYGYTF; CDR3 DNA: TGTGCCAGCAGTGGAGGCTATGGCTACACCTTC; V gene: TRBV27; D gene: .; clone size: .; J gene: TRBJ1-2
CDR3 protein: CASSLGSSNTGELFF; CDR3 DNA: TGTGCCAGCAGCTTAGGGAGCTCGAACACCGGGGAGCTGTTTTTT; V gene: TRBV7-9; D gene: .; clone size: .; J gene: TRBJ2-2
CDR3 protein: CASSPVVQGGGGYTF; CDR3 DNA: TGTGCCAGCTCACCGGTGGTCCAGGGCGGGGGTGGCTACACCTTC; V gene: TRBV18; D gene: .; clone size: .; J gene: TRBJ1-2
CDR3 protein: CASSHLQGTKSPLHF; CDR3 DNA: TGTGCCAGCAGCCACCTACAGGGGACGAAGTCACCCCTCCACTTT; V gene: TRBV3-1/TRBV3-2; D gene: TRBD1; clone size: .; J gene: TRBJ1-6
CDR3 protein: CASRHDRASDEQFF; CDR3 DNA: TGTGCCAGCAGACACGACAGGGCGTCGGATGAGCAGTTCTTC; V gene: TRBV6-5; D gene: TRBD1; clone size: .; J gene: TRBJ2-1
CDR3 protein: CASSEMALSYEQYF; CDR3 DNA: TGTGCCAGCAGTGAAATGGCTCTTTCCTACGAGCAGTACTTC; V gene: TRBV6-1; D gene: .; clone size: .; J gene: TRBJ2-7
CDR3 protein: CASSLGQGAGGYTF; CDR3 DNA: TGTGCCAGCAGCTTAGGACAGGGGGCAGGTGGCTACACCTTC; V gene: TRBV5-4; D gene: TRBD1; clone size: .; J gene: TRBJ1-2
CDR3 protein: CSAPLGQGVFYGYTF; CDR3 DNA: TGCAGCGCCCCACTGGGACAGGGGGTTTTCTATGGCTACACCTTC; V gene: TRBV29-1; D gene: TRBD1; clone size: .; J gene: TRBJ1-2
CDR3 protein: CASSIALGTGGFGYTF; CDR3 DNA: TGTGCCAGTAGTATAGCCCTCGGGACAGGGGGCTTTGGCTACACCTTC; V gene: TRBV19; D gene: TRBD1; clone size: .; J gene: TRBJ1-2
CDR3 protein: CASSLERGGGELFF; CDR3 DNA: TGTGCCAGCAGCTTGGAGAGAGGTGGCGGGGAGCTGTTTTTT; V gene: TRBV5-4; D gene: .; clone size: .; J gene: TRBJ2-2
CDR3 protein: CASREIASYEQYF; CDR3 DNA: TGTGCCAGCAGGGAGATAGCCTCCTACGAGCAGTACTTC; V gene: TRBV2; D gene: .; clone size: once; J gene: TRBJ2-7
CDR3 protein: CASSYPRDSNTGELFF; CDR3 DNA: TGTGCCAGCAGTTACCCCCGGGACAGTAACACCGGGGAGCTGTTTTTT; V gene: TRBV6-2/TRBV6-3; D gene: TRBD1; clone size: few; J gene: TRBJ2-2
CDR3 protein: CASSLLGGFYGYTF; CDR3 DNA: TGTGCCAGCAGTTTATTAGGGGGATTCTATGGCTACACCTTC; V gene: TRBV28; D gene: .; clone size: .; J gene: TRBJ1-2
CDR3 protein: CASSQARTGFIAQHF; CDR3 DNA: TGTGCCAGCAGCCAAGCCCGGACAGGATTTATTGCCCAGCATTTT; V gene: TRBV3-1/TRBV3-2; D gene: TRBD1; clone size: .; J gene: TRBJ1-5
CDR3 protein: CASSLDRGHQFF; CDR3 DNA: TGCGCCAGCAGCTTGGATCGGGGTCATCAGTTCTTC; V gene: TRBV5-1; D gene: .; clone size: .; J gene: TRBJ2-1
CDR3 protein: CASSADSPNSPLHF; CDR3 DNA: TGCGCCAGCAGCGCGGACAGTCCAAATTCACCCCTCCACTTT; V gene: TRBV5-1; D gene: .; clone size: .; J gene: TRBJ1-6